Below are 32 T cell receptor beta chains sequenced from a single sample in a study of control samples from healthy donors and cancer patients. The data were produced by immunoSEQ multiplex PCR, yet TCRdb's version contains in-frame clones alone and is incomplete. The sample shows 100,000 to 150,000 clones, more than 80% of them seen only once. Sequencing was performed on blood. The receptor source for this set is a man in his forties in good health.

This clone was picked up one time. V usage is TRBV5-1 and J usage is TRBJ2-3; a possible D gene is TRBD1 (6 bases). Trimming stripped 2 bases from V and 3 bases from J, with 10 bases between. The CDR3 covers 14 residues. Germline CDR1 and CDR2: SGHRS and YFSETQ. CDR3 coding DNA: TGCGCCAGCAGCTTCTCAGGGGCGACAGATACGCAGTATTTT. Translation gives CASSFSGATDTQYF.

CDR3 amino acids: CASKPGGGPYEQYF. The CDR3 DNA sequence: TGTGCCAGTAAACCCGGCGGGGGGCCCTACGAGCAGTACTTC. The chain is built from TRBV19 and TRBJ2-7, with 8 nucleotides matching TRBD2. V shed 7 bases and J 2 bases; nucleotides not matched to a gene: 7. Germline V gene lookup returns CDR1 LNHDA and CDR2 SQIVND (reference sequence). The CDR3 totals 14 residues.

The V gene is TRBV2, the J gene TRBJ2-3; D is unresolved. Germline values: CDR1 SNHLY, CDR2 FYNNEI. The CDR3 is 13 residues long. Trimming shortened V by 7 bases and J by 2 bases, and 10 bases separated the two germline ends. CDR3 protein: CASTTQDTDTQYF. The DNA for the CDR3 is TGTGCCAGCACTACTCAAGACACAGATACGCAGTATTTT.

This sequence joins TRBV7-9 and TRBJ1-2; D remains ambiguous. This CDR3 contains 13 residues. CDR1 SEHNR and CDR2 FQNEAQ come from the germline V gene (reference sequence). Trimming pared 1 base from V and 6 bases from J, leaving 9 bases between. The CDR3 DNA is TGTGCCAGCAGCTTAGGGCGGGGAGATGGCTACACCTTC. Its translation is CASSLGRGDGYTF.

The chain recombines TRBV10-3 with TRBJ1-3; possible D gene TRBD1, 5 bases. The V end was cut by 2 bases, the J end by 8 bases, with 13 bases between. The germline CDR1 and CDR2 sequences are ENHRY and SYGVKD. There are 14 residues in the CDR3. The CDR3 reads CAISEAGSRDTIYF. CDR3 DNA sequence: TGTGCCATCAGTGAGGCAGGGTCGAGAGACACCATATATTTT.

The chain uses TRBV5-1 and TRBJ2-5, with 7 bases fitting TRBD2. The CDR3 contains 15 residues. Germline CDR1 is SGHRS and CDR2 is YFSETQ. Trimming took 2 bases from V and 5 from J; bases not matched to a gene: 9. DNA of the CDR3: TGCGCCAGCAGCTTCGGTAGCGGGCTCTGGGAGACCCAGTACTTC. It is translated as CASSFGSGLWETQYF.

The chain is built from TRBV3-1 (or the pseudogene TRBV3-2) and TRBJ2-7; the match to TRBD2 covers 9 bases. The V segment lost 5 bases and the J segment 5 bases; nucleotides outside the gene matches: 10. The germline gives CDR1 LGHDT, CDR2 YNNKEL (reference sequence). There are 15 residues in the CDR3. The CDR3 protein is CASSYRERGVDEQYF. In DNA, the CDR3 is TGTGCCAGCAGCTACCGTGAGCGGGGGGTTGACGAGCAGTACTTC.

The chain combines TRBV27 with TRBJ1-1; no firm D call. The CDR3 contains 12 residues. Germline CDR1 reads MNHEY; CDR2 reads SMNVEV (reference sequence). The V and J ends lost 6 bases and 2 bases respectively, with 7 bases between them. CDR3 residues: CASRHPNTEAFF. CDR3 nucleotide sequence: TGTGCCAGCAGGCACCCAAACACTGAAGCTTTCTTT.

V gene TRBV24-1 combines with J gene TRBJ1-3; no clear D gene. The CDR3 loop spans 16 amino acids. The V end was cut by 5 bases, the J end by 3 bases, with 16 bases between. The V gene's germline CDR1 is KGHDR and CDR2 SFDVKD. The CDR3 here is CATSALPGYLGNTIYF. The CDR3 bases are TGTGCCACCAGTGCGCTTCCGGGATATCTTGGAAACACCATATATTTT.

V gene TRBV7-9 combines with J gene TRBJ2-2, with D tentatively TRBD1 (6 bases). V lost 2 bases and J lost 3, with 7 bases in between. Per germline, CDR1 SEHNR and CDR2 FQNEAQ (reference sequence). The CDR3 sequence is 14 residues long. Here the CDR3 reads CASSLSGDTGELFF. Written as DNA, the CDR3 is TGTGCCAGCAGCTTATCAGGGGACACCGGGGAGCTGTTTTTT.

The chain employs TRBV7-9 and TRBJ1-2; D might be TRBD1 (5 bases). V was clipped by 7 bases and J by 6 bases, with 15 bases between them. Germline CDR1 SEHNR, CDR2 FQNEAQ (reference sequence). The CDR3 has 13 amino acids. The CDR3 protein is CASTLVGGNGYTF. The CDR3 bases are TGTGCCAGCACCCTGGTCGGGGGAAATGGCTACACCTTC.

The chain links TRBV19 to TRBJ2-1; the match to TRBD2 covers 13 bases. This CDR3 comprises 15 residues. V was clipped by 5 bases and J by 8 bases; unmatched bases: 6. The germline V gene has CDR1 LNHDA and CDR2 SQIVND (reference sequence). CDR3 protein: CASSPTSGGFHEQFF. The CDR3 nucleotides read TGTGCCAGTAGTCCGACTAGCGGGGGGTTTCATGAGCAGTTCTTC.

The chain couples TRBV5-5 to TRBJ2-7, with D hard to call. CDR3 length: 13 residues. The germline gives CDR1 SGHKS, CDR2 YYEKEE (reference sequence). Between the trimmed V and J ends, which lost 0 bases and 7 bases, there was a span of 11 bases. CDR3 nucleotides: TGTGCCAGCAGCTTGGTTTCTGGCCGGGAGCAGTACTTC. It codes for CASSLVSGREQYF.

The V and J genes are TRBV28 and TRBJ1-1; TRBD1 is a possible D gene (5 bases). V lost 4 bases and J 7 bases, leaving 10 bases between the germline ends. CDR1 and CDR2 (germline): MDHEN, SYDVKM. The CDR3 loop spans 12 amino acids. CDR3 sequence: CASSSRVVEAFF. The CDR3 bases are TGTGCCAGCAGTTCCAGGGTGGTTGAAGCTTTCTTT.

This clone was observed a handful of times. This chain joins TRBV7-9 and TRBJ1-1; possible D gene TRBD1, 6 bases. The CDR3 contains 18 residues. Germline lookup yields CDR1 SEHNR and CDR2 FQNEAQ (reference sequence). Trimming pared 4 bases from V and 0 bases from J, leaving 21 bases between. The CDR3 DNA sequence: TGTGCCAGCAGCTCTTCACGTAGGGACATTCTCATGAACACTGAAGCTTTCTTT. This codes for CASSSSRRDILMNTEAFF.

CDR3 in DNA: TGCAGCGTCCCACCGGGAGGCGGGCAAGGGGTCTATGGCTACACCTTC. Protein sequence: CSVPPGGGQGVYGYTF. This chain connects TRBV29-1 to TRBJ1-2, with D possibly being TRBD1 (5 bases). The germline V gene encodes CDR1 SQVTM and CDR2 ANQGSEA. This CDR3 has 16 residues. Trimming removed 6 bases from V and 4 bases from J, with 24 bases in between.

The chain links TRBV5-1 to TRBJ2-7, with D perhaps matching TRBD2 (6 bases). CDR3 length equals 15 residues. The germline V and J ends were trimmed by 0 bases and 0 bases, with 10 bases remaining between them. Germline loops: CDR1 SGHRS, CDR2 YFSETQ. The CDR3 DNA reads as TGCGCCAGCAGCTTGGGTTCTAGCGACTCCTACGAGCAGTACTTC. It yields the protein CASSLGSSDSYEQYF.

V gene TRBV6-4 combines with J gene TRBJ2-3, with D tentatively TRBD1 (8 bases). CDR3 length: 16 amino acids. The germline CDR1 and CDR2 sequences are MRHNA and SNTAGT. V was trimmed by 0 bases and J by 4 bases, leaving 14 bases between them. CDR3 sequence (DNA): TGTGCCAGCAGTGACTCCTACAGGGGGGGCCCAGATACGCAGTATTTT. This codes for CASSDSYRGGPDTQYF.

The V and J genes are TRBV9 and TRBJ2-7; TRBD1 matches at 12 bases. Germline CDR1 is SGDLS and CDR2 is YYNGEE. V lost 3 bases, J lost 7 bases, and 11 bases stayed unmatched. CDR3 length: 16 residues. The CDR3 nucleotides read TGTGCCAGCAGCGCCACCGCGGGACAGGGGGCGGGGGAGCAGTACTTC. Its protein is CASSATAGQGAGEQYF.

V is TRBV6-5 and J is TRBJ1-6; D is uncertain. Germline-derived CDR1 and CDR2 are MNHEY and SVGAGI. The CDR3 runs 12 residues. Between the trimmed V and J ends, which lost 6 bases and 7 bases, there was a span of 7 bases. In DNA form, the CDR3 reads TGTGCCAGCAGCCGGAGGAATTCACCCCTCCACTTT. Amino acid sequence: CASSRRNSPLHF.

The chain employs TRBV6-5 and TRBJ1-1; 7 nucleotides align to TRBD1. CDR1 and CDR2 (germline): MNHEY, SVGAGI. The CDR3 is 14 residues long. The trim removed 6 bases at V and 5 bases at J, leaving 9 bases unmatched. In DNA form, the CDR3 reads TGTGCCAGCAGCTTAGACAGGGCGGGTACTGAAGCTTTCTTT. Its translation: CASSLDRAGTEAFF.

The rearrangement links TRBV7-8 to TRBJ2-7; 7 bases map to TRBD2. The trim removed 1 base at V and 3 bases at J, leaving 12 bases unmatched. The CDR3 has 17 amino acids. The V gene's germline CDR1 is SGHVS and CDR2 FQNEAQ. The CDR3 loop reads CASSLEVWRGSLYEQYF. Here the CDR3 DNA reads TGTGCCAGCAGCTTAGAGGTTTGGCGGGGGTCGCTCTACGAGCAGTACTTC.

The genes are TRBV11-2 and TRBJ1-4; D unresolved. Trimming took off 5 bases at V and 0 bases at J, with 16 bases between the two ends. The CDR3 runs 17 residues. Per the germline V gene, CDR1 is SGHAT and CDR2 is FQNNGV. In DNA form, the CDR3 reads TGTGCCAGCAGCCCTAGCCCCCCCAGAGCAACTAATGAAAAACTGTTTTTT. This sequence encodes CASSPSPPRATNEKLFF.

This chain links TRBV9 with TRBJ1-5, with D perhaps matching TRBD1 (5 bases). The germline gives CDR1 SGDLS, CDR2 YYNGEE. V lost 0 bases to trimming and J lost 2 bases, with 21 bases between them. This CDR3 is 19 amino acids long. Here the CDR3 reads CASSVATGGGLGGNQPQHF. The CDR3 DNA is TGTGCCAGCAGCGTAGCTACGGGTGGAGGGCTGGGGGGCAATCAGCCCCAGCATTTT.

J is TRBJ2-1 and V is TRBV3-1 (or the pseudogene TRBV3-2); TRBD2 agrees at 14 bases. V was pared by 3 bases and J by 9 bases, with 4 bases of the junction left unmatched. Germline-derived CDR1 and CDR2 are LGHDT and YNNKEL (reference sequence). The CDR3 has 15 amino acids. The DNA of the CDR3 is TGTGCCAGCAGCCAGACTAGCGGGGGGGCTATTGAGCAGTTCTTC. It encodes CASSQTSGGAIEQFF.

This clone was found a few times. The J gene is TRBJ1-2, the V gene TRBV5-8; possibly TRBD1 for D (6 bases). Deletions cut 3 bases from V and 5 bases from J, with 11 bases between. Germline lookup yields CDR1 SGHTS and CDR2 YDEGEE. The CDR3 has 13 amino acids. CDR3 DNA sequence: TGTGCCAGCAGCTCCATGGACAGATATGGCTACACCTTC. Its translation is CASSSMDRYGYTF.

This chain connects TRBV2 to TRBJ2-5; D might be TRBD2 (5 bases). V was pared by 6 bases and J by 2 bases, with 13 bases between. The CDR3 is 14 amino acids. The germline V gene encodes CDR1 SNHLY and CDR2 FYNNEI. CDR3 sequence (DNA): TGTGCCAGCAGCGCGCCGGGGTGGCAAGAGACCCAGTACTTC. Translation gives CASSAPGWQETQYF.

This sequence joins TRBV15 and TRBJ2-3; D is possibly TRBD2 (6 bases). The CDR3 consists of 12 residues. Trimming took off 6 bases at V and 9 bases at J, with 13 bases between the two ends. Looked up from germline, CDR1 is LNHNV and CDR2 is YYDKDF (reference sequence). CDR3 coding DNA: TGTGCCACCAGGGCGGCGGGGTTCACGCAGTATTTT. This translates into CATRAAGFTQYF.

The CDR3 nucleotides are TGTGCCAGCAGTTTATTGGGGAATGAGCAGTTCTTC. Amino acids: CASSLLGNEQFF. The gene calls are TRBV28 and TRBJ2-1; D gene unclear. The CDR3 runs 12 residues. Germline loops: CDR1 MDHEN, CDR2 SYDVKM. Trimming took off 1 base at V and 7 bases at J, with 5 bases between the two ends. Combining the CDR3 with reference TRBV28 and TRBJ2-1 gives the whole variable domain DVKVTQSSRYLVKRTGEKVFLECVQDMDHENMFWYRQDPGLGLRLIYFSYDVKMKEKGDIPEGYSVSREKKERFSLILESASTNQTSMYLCASSLLGNEQFFGPGTRLTVL.

V gene TRBV5-1 combines with J gene TRBJ2-7, with 14 bases identical to TRBD2. Trimming at V came to 4 bases and at J to 3 bases, leaving 6 bases not matched to a gene. Germline V lookup: CDR1 SGHRS, CDR2 YFSETQ. The CDR3 covers 16 residues. The CDR3 coding sequence is TGCGCCAGCAGCCTCCGACTAGCGGGGGGGCTCTACGAGCAGTACTTC. Translation gives CASSLRLAGGLYEQYF.

The chain has TRBV7-9 and TRBJ2-7; a weak D match, TRBD1 (6 bases). CDR3 length: 16 residues. Trimming took off 1 base at V and 6 bases at J, with 19 bases between the two ends. Germline V gives CDR1 SEHNR, CDR2 FQNEAQ (reference sequence). The CDR3 region is CASSLELAGARGEQYF. CDR3 bases: TGTGCCAGCAGCTTAGAGCTTGCAGGGGCCCGGGGCGAGCAGTACTTC.

The table lists this clone with a count of one. The rearrangement uses TRBV27 and TRBJ1-2; 7 positions agree with TRBD1. V was clipped by 9 bases and J by 1 base; unmatched bases: 11. The germline gives CDR1 MNHEY, CDR2 SMNVEV (reference sequence). The CDR3 consists of 15 residues. CDR3 sequence (DNA): TGTGCCAGTAAAACTGACAGGGACTATAACTATGGCTACACCTTC. Amino acids: CASKTDRDYNYGYTF.